A selection of T cell receptor beta chains follows, all from one sample in a study of radiotherapy plus CTLA-4 blockade in lung cancer. Here immunoSEQ multiplex PCR was the method, and the copy in TCRdb shows in-frame clones only, minus some. This sample carries 70,000 to 90,000 clones, around four fifths of them seen once, and the ten largest clones take 7.1%. Specimen: peripheral blood, collected from a patient treated with radiotherapy plus ipilimumab. The receptors were sampled from a human donor with non-small cell lung cancer who had a complete response to radiotherapy plus ipilimumab. Each CDR3 is given with its conserved first and last residue. D genes are given only for firm matches. Size values are once, few and many counts, or a class for expanded clones, and some rows have none.

TRBV4-3	NA	TRBJ1-3	NA	TGCGCCAGCAGCCGCGGAACCGCCCAGGGAAACACCATATATTTT	CASSRGTAQGNTIYF
TRBV15	TRBD2	TRBJ2-5	few	TGTGCCACCAGCAGAGATTTAGGACTAGCGGGAGGTGAGGAGACCCAGTACTTC	CATSRDLGLAGGEETQYF
TRBV30	NA	TRBJ1-3	NA	TGTGCCTGGAGTGTATGGCTCTCTGGAAACACCATATATTTT	CAWSVWLSGNTIYF
TRBV7-2	TRBD2	TRBJ2-7	NA	TGTGCCAGCAGCCCCCTAGCGGGGGGAACCTACGAGCAGTACTTC	CASSPLAGGTYEQYF
TRBV18	TRBD1	TRBJ1-6	few	TGTGCCAGCTCACCACCGACAGGGCGGCCGGCTCACTTT	CASSPPTGRPAHF
TRBV6-6	TRBD1	TRBJ1-5	NA	TGTGCCAGCAATATGGACAGGACTTATCAGCCCCAGCATTTT	CASNMDRTYQPQHF
TRBV27	TRBD2	TRBJ2-4	NA	TGTGCCAGCAGTTTGCGGGGGGCCAAAAACATTCAGTACTTC	CASSLRGAKNIQYF
TRBV7-9	NA	TRBJ2-1	NA	TGTGCCAGCAGCCCAACACTCCCCCCTGAGCAGTTCTTC	CASSPTLPPEQFF
TRBV6-1	NA	TRBJ2-7	NA	TGTGCCAGCAGTGGCCCAGGGTTCTACGAGCAGTACTTC	CASSGPGFYEQYF
TRBV6-5	NA	TRBJ2-1	NA	TGTGCCAGCACGGGGGCGTCAGGCAATGAGCAGTTCTTC	CASTGASGNEQFF
TRBV30	NA	TRBJ1-5	NA	TGTGCCTGGAGTACGTCGACGGGAAGCCAGCCCCAGCATTTT	CAWSTSTGSQPQHF
TRBV4-3	NA	TRBJ2-2	NA	TGCGCCAGCAGCCGGTGGGACTCTCTAGCCGGGGAGCTGTTTTTT	CASSRWDSLAGELFF
TRBV11-3	NA	TRBJ2-3	NA	TGTGCCAGCAGCCTGAGGCAACAGCCTTTCCCTAGTAGCACAGATACGCAGTATTTT	CASSLRQQPFPSSTDTQYF
TRBV11-2	NA	TRBJ1-2	NA	TGTGCCAGCAGCTTATACCCTAACTATGGCTACACCTTC	CASSLYPNYGYTF
TRBV7-2	NA	TRBJ2-7	NA	TGTGCCAGCAGCTCGGGACATGGCTACGAGCAGTACTTC	CASSSGHGYEQYF
TRBV30	NA	TRBJ1-5	NA	TGTGCCTGGACCGAAAAAGGGGGTCTGGGTCAGCCCCAGCATTTT	CAWTEKGGLGQPQHF
TRBV9	TRBD1	TRBJ2-3	NA	TGTGCCAGCAGCGTAGAAGAGGACAGGAAATTCCTTGGTGGCACAGATACGCAGTATTTT	CASSVEEDRKFLGGTDTQYF
TRBV10-1	NA	TRBJ1-1	once	TGCGCCAGCAGTGAGTCCGGCGTTACTTTCTTT	CASSESGVTFF
TRBV11-3	TRBD1	TRBJ1-1	NA	TGTGCCAGCAGCTCACAGGGGCAGTACACTGAAGCTTTCTTT	CASSSQGQYTEAFF
TRBV11-2	NA	TRBJ1-1	NA	TGTGCCAGCAGCTTAGATATGGCCACTGAAGCTTTCTTT	CASSLDMATEAFF
TRBV7-9	NA	TRBJ2-6	NA	TGTGCCAGCAAGGATTTTGGGGCCAACGTCCTGACTTTC	CASKDFGANVLTF
TRBV5-1	TRBD2	TRBJ2-1	NA	TGCGCCAGCAGCTATGGGACTAGCGGAACTTACAATGAGCAGTTCTTC	CASSYGTSGTYNEQFF
TRBV5-1	TRBD1	TRBJ1-5	NA	TGCGCCAGCAGCTTGCAGGGGGCGGGTCAGCCCCAGCATTTT	CASSLQGAGQPQHF
TRBV2	NA	TRBJ1-4	few	TGTGCCAGCATGGACCTACCCCGGGGAAAACTGTTTTTT	CASMDLPRGKLFF
TRBV19	NA	TRBJ2-1	NA	TGTGCCAGTAGTATTTGGCGGTACAATGAGCAGTTCTTC	CASSIWRYNEQFF
TRBV5-1	TRBD2	TRBJ2-5	once	TGCGCCAGCAGCTTGGAGTCTAGCGGGAGGCCCGCGCAAGAGACCCAGTACTTC	CASSLESSGRPAQETQYF
TRBV28	NA	TRBJ2-1	NA	TGTGCCATCAATCGATACAATGAGCAGTTCTTC	CAINRYNEQFF
TRBV7-6	NA	TRBJ1-2	once	TGTGCCAGCAGCCCACCCCTCTGGGGGGATACTAACTATGGCTACACCTTC	CASSPPLWGDTNYGYTF
TRBV9	NA	TRBJ2-5	NA	TGTGCCAGCAGTCCTCTCGGGGCTCGACGAGAGACCCAGTACTTC	CASSPLGARRETQYF
TRBV9	TRBD1	TRBJ2-1	NA	TGTGCCAGCAGCGTGTCGGACAGGGAGCAGTTCTTC	CASSVSDREQFF
TRBV5-1	NA	TRBJ2-1	NA	TGCGCCAGCAGCTTGGCTGACAATGAGCAGTTCTTC	CASSLADNEQFF
TRBV5-6	NA	TRBJ2-1	NA	TGTGCCAGCAGCTTGAGGGGCCTTAGCTCCTACAATGAGCAGTTCTTC	CASSLRGLSSYNEQFF
TRBV5-1	TRBD1	TRBJ1-2	NA	TGCGCCAGCGCCTCCGGACAGGGGAAGGCCAGGCCTCGTTGCACCTTC	CASASGQGKARPRCTF
TRBV5-1	NA	TRBJ2-7	NA	TGCGCCAGCAGCTACCTCGTACGGGGGATCTACGAGCAGTACTTC	CASSYLVRGIYEQYF
TRBV6-6	NA	TRBJ1-5	NA	TGTGCCAGCAGCCTCGGCTCCTATCAGCCCCAGCATTTT	CASSLGSYQPQHF
TRBV29-1	NA	TRBJ1-1	NA	TGCAGCGTCGGAAACAGGGTTTCTGAAGCTTTCTTT	CSVGNRVSEAFF
TRBV5-1	NA	TRBJ1-2	few	TGCGCCAGCAGCTTGGAAGGGGACGGCTATGGCTACACCTTC	CASSLEGDGYGYTF
TRBV12-5	TRBD1	TRBJ1-1	NA	TGTGCTAGTGGTTTGGTAGTCACGGACAGGGCGTCGGACACTGAAGCTTTCTTT	CASGLVVTDRASDTEAFF
TRBV19	NA	TRBJ2-5	NA	TGTGCCAGTAGTTCGCCGGCCGAGGGAGAGACCCAGTACTTC	CASSSPAEGETQYF
TRBV6-6	TRBD1	TRBJ2-3	NA	TGTGCCAGCAGTACAGGGGGCTCGACAGATACGCAGTATTTT	CASSTGGSTDTQYF
TRBV4-1	NA	TRBJ1-5	NA	TGCGCCAGCAGCCAAGGACCCAGGGAGCCCCAGCATTTT	CASSQGPREPQHF
TRBV10-3	NA	TRBJ2-7	NA	TGTGCCATCAGTGATGGAGGGTACGAGCAGTACTTC	CAISDGGYEQYF
TRBV19	TRBD1	TRBJ1-4	NA	TGTGCCAGTAGTACGGCAGGGGGCGATGAAAAACTGTTTTTT	CASSTAGGDEKLFF
TRBV6-4	NA	TRBJ2-3	NA	TGTGCCAGCAGTGACGGACAGAGCACAGATACGCAGTATTTT	CASSDGQSTDTQYF
TRBV7-7	NA	TRBJ2-1	NA	TGTGCTAGCAGCCTCCAGACCGACAGAGAGCAGTTCTTC	CASSLQTDREQFF
TRBV5-4	TRBD1	TRBJ2-5	NA	TGTGCCAGCTCCGGACAGGGGGCAGCAGGGACCCAGTACTTC	CASSGQGAAGTQYF
TRBV6-6	TRBD2	TRBJ2-5	NA	TGTGCCAGCAGTACCGGGACTAGCGGGAACCAAGAGACCCAGTACTTC	CASSTGTSGNQETQYF